Included here is one TCR beta chain sequence, with context. The clone's antigen remains unknown. No base quality values were provided; no much bigger clone lies one nucleotide off. The data stem from a study of cytomegalovirus exposure and HLA in healthy donors (TCRdb year 2017). As for the study more broadly: An earlier analysis of some 600 of the donors reported under 300 Gb of sequence data and 95 million to 140 million unique TCR beta sequences obtained from 180 million or so T cells. An early release that covered some 630 HLA-typed donors contained approximately 290 gigabases of sequencing data and 75 million to 100 million unique TCR sequences. Among the roughly 400 genotyped donors, approximately 77% belonged to the genetic ancestry cluster associated with self-reported Caucasian donors. The study was designed to test whether signatures of past pathogen exposure could be identified by cataloging public T cell receptors. Using immunosequencing, the study profiled T cell repertoires from 500 to 800 subjects and related those repertoires to cytomegalovirus serostatus. Along with the roughly 610-subject first cohort, a separate validation cohort of about 110 different subjects was used. High-throughput TCR immunosequencing, statistical association of individual TCRs with disease status, and machine learning were combined to predict cytomegalovirus infection status. To study patterns of TCR occurrence, a later analysis re-analyzed previously published TCR beta repertoires from around 670 donors and added high-resolution HLA genotyping. Rather than drawing on any new phenotypic data, the later analysis identified candidate immune exposures from TCR beta sequences and the way those sequences occurred across donors. In an earlier analysis of around 540 of the donors, high-throughput TCR beta sequencing was used to judge whether each TCR beta V gene segment behaved as functional or pseudogenic. Alongside the repertoire data, information on donor age, sex, ethnicity and CMV serostatus was compiled. A later genetic analysis used genome-wide SNP genotypes for about 60% of the roughly 700 donors, treating that subset as a discovery cohort. Every discovery cohort repertoire had been produced on one sequencing platform. HLA typing covered class I and class II loci at four-digit resolution. The number of typed donors differed by locus: about 620-640 for A, B, C, DRB1 and DQB1; 500 to 550 for DQA1; around 580 for DPA1; and 400 to 480 for DPB1. About 5 DR-DQ haplotypes were handled as single units for association and clustering, since linkage in the cohort was strong. On average, roughly 240,000 unique TCR beta nucleotide sequences were sequenced per donor among roughly 430 genotyped donors of the cohort, with roughly 19% of those sequences being non-productive.

The cohort comprised around 690 healthy bone marrow donors. At the time of sampling, every cohort member was nominally healthy, though immune exposures that went unrecorded were likely present. The donor tested CMV seronegative and was one of the 352 seronegative cohort members. Every donor gave a peripheral blood sample, and the peripheral blood mononuclear cells from that sample were used for TCR beta sequencing. Genomic DNA extraction from the blood cell samples was performed with the Qiagen DNeasy Blood Extraction Kit. General findings and caveats noted by the study authors: A further reported finding was that TCR beta sequences accurately predicted the HLA-A and HLA-B alleles for most subjects in the first cohort. Specific HLA alleles were associated with around 18,000 TCR beta sequences at a false discovery rate of 0.05 in a later analysis. In both the original and validation cohorts, the classifier was reported to diagnose cytomegalovirus status with high specificity and sensitivity. A few of the identified cytomegalovirus-associated TCR beta chains were confirmed in vitro to be specific for cytomegalovirus antigens. According to the authors, the approach could potentially be generalized to other disease states and immunological phenotypes. In a later analysis, several top co-occurrence clusters were reported to appear linked to parvovirus B19, influenza, CMV and Epstein-Barr virus. The 87-base-pair reads could not distinguish some IMGT-functional V segments, including TRBV6-2 and TRBV6-3, so those segments were excluded. Broadly in line with IMGT annotations, most TCR beta V segments showed up in productive rearrangements about 90% or about 30% of the time in an earlier analysis of around 600 of the donors. In this cohort, only TCR beta chains were sequenced, and detectable features were limited by the absence of alpha or paired-chain data. For the cohort, immune exposure information was limited to CMV serostatus. A later analysis found that HLA-associated TCR beta chains were more clonally expanded and had lower generation probabilities than equally common non-associated chains. Most TCR sequences were observed very rarely across donors, whereas some public TCRs were present in many individuals. V-gene and J-gene trimming of TCR beta chains was associated with a missense DCLRE1C variant in a later genetic analysis, and the association was replicated in an independent cohort. In a later genetic analysis, fewer N-insertions in productive TCRs were reported among donors in an Asian-associated ancestry cluster than the 666-donor mean. According to a later analysis, TCR association rates differed among HLA loci, with DRB1 alleles showing the most associated TCRs and HLA-C alleles showing the fewest. Presence/absence analyses assumed roughly uniform sequencing depth across donors, an assumption that may not hold. A total of fewer than 200 TCR beta chains were listed by the study as associated with cytomegalovirus. When HLA alleles, especially DR and DQ, strongly co-occurred, attributing TCR associations to individual alleles was difficult. Seventeen rarely observed V segments, including chromosome 9 orphons, were excluded from the earlier analysis of about 610 of the donors because counts were too low. HLA typing was unavailable for some donors at each locus, so association tests used only the typed subset. Correlated functional status among segregating V segments might reflect linkage disequilibrium, but an unknown experimental factor could not be ruled out. According to a later analysis, most CMV-associated TCR beta chains appeared to be HLA-restricted, and the HLA associations seemed to be driven largely by CMV exposure. A group of highly shared sequence variants was considered likely to be a technical artifact of the sequencing pipeline.

The library was generated by the immunoSEQ multiplex PCR assay. For the multiplex PCR, a mixture combining 60 forward primers for TCR Vbeta segments and 13 reverse primers for TCR Jbeta segments was used. The CDR3 region of rearranged TCR beta genes was amplified from genomic DNA by a multiplex PCR assay. The Illumina HiSeq System was used to sequence the amplified TCR beta libraries as 87-base-pair reads. Per the source publication's procedure: In a later analysis, 80 million or so unique TCR beta chains were counted across the approximately 640 repertoires, and roughly 11 million of these chains were shared by at least two donors. Raw reads were error-corrected and collapsed into unique sequences by a nearest-neighbor algorithm in which closely related sequences were merged to remove PCR and sequencing errors. CDR3 sequences were aligned to IMGT reference sequences to assign V, D and J gene segments. For a sequence to be retained, a match of at least six nucleotides to both a V gene segment and a J gene segment was required. Rearrangements were classified as productive when the CDR3 lacked stop codons and remained in frame with V and J, and all other rearrangements were classified as non-productive. Following IMGT convention, CDR3 was defined as the stretch from the second conserved V-encoded cysteine up to the conserved J-encoded phenylalanine. The earlier analysis of roughly 590 of the donors excluded sequences that lacked an unambiguous match to a single V gene segment. In an earlier analysis of almost 600 of the donors, a V segment was called functional when productive rearrangements were above 56.7%, and segregating when the standard deviation between donors exceeded 5%. A statistical classification framework was built to diagnose cytomegalovirus status from the catalog of TCR beta chain sequences. V and J gene assignment, in a later analysis, came from comparing TCR nucleotide sequences with IMGT/GENE-DB human TR gene sequences. The TCRdist pipeline was used in a later analysis to assign CDR3 sequences and most-parsimonious VDJ recombination scenarios. A later analysis defined each TCR beta chain by its CDR3 amino acid sequence plus V-gene family, and excluded reads lacking a unique V-gene family. To address suspected cross-contamination and a sequencing artifact, a later analysis removed around 600 highly shared, low-generation-probability nucleotide sequences. For each public chain, a later analysis derived a clonal expansion index from normalized ranks of inferred template counts within each repertoire. In a later analysis, generation probabilities were computed using a VDJ recombination model fitted to out-of-frame rearrangements, and the results were checked against IGoR. A later analysis scored TCR-TCR, TCR-HLA and TCR-CMV co-occurrence with hypergeometric tests, applying a repertoire-size bias correction to TCR pairs. False discovery rates were estimated in a later analysis by permuting HLA or CMV assignments 20 times. In a later analysis, co-occurring TCRs were grouped using DBSCAN, with TCRdist sequence similarity added in when clustering inside HLA-allele-positive subsets. Co-occurrence clustering excluded repertoires with fewer than 30,000 or more than 120,000 public chains, plus five with anomalous nucleotide sharing. TCRdb re-hosts the immuneACCESS table, in-frame sequences only. Its copies lack some clones; in the studies checked, an unresolved V gene accounts for under half of them, and the cause for the rest is not known. The D gene and trimming were derived from the DNA, and the V and J assignments and clone size from that table. The sample table shows approximately 100,000 clones, and approximately 80% are seen once. The ten largest clones take up approximately 2% of the sample.

CDR1 is given as SGHAT and CDR2 as FQNNGV, both from the germline V gene. Inclusive of the bounding cysteine and phenylalanine, the CDR3 is 19 residues long. The sequence is cut down to CDR3 DNA, 57 bases in frame from base 1. V gives up 2 bases and J gives up 1 base, and the segment between their germline ends measures 23 bases. The receptor chain draws on TRBV11-2 and TRBJ1-1; 6 matching bases give a weak D call of TRBD1. Sequencing was done on a sample of PBMCs. The clonotype was recovered from a man between 18 and 35 years old in good health and CMV-seronegative. The DNA sequence follows: TGTGCCAGCAGCTTATCAGACCCCTTTGGGGGGGCACGGAACACTGAAGCTTTCTTT. This gives the protein CASSLSDPFGGARNTEAFF. Beyond the CDR3, the reference TRBV11-2 and TRBJ1-1 genes provide the residues; the full variable domain reads: EAGVAQSPRYKIIEKRQSVAFWCNPISGHATLYWYQQILGQGPKLLIQFQNNGVVDDSQLPKDRFSAERLKGVDSTLKIQPAKLEDSAVYLCASSLSDPFGGARNTEAFFGQGTRLTVV.